These T cell receptor beta chains were read from a single sample in a study of blood T cell repertoires in COVID-19. TCRdb's copy holds only in-frame clones and misses some; the assay was immunoSEQ multiplex PCR. The sample carries around 100,000 clones, roughly 91% recorded once. Sequenced: peripheral blood. The receptors here all came from a woman at least 80 years old with acute or convalescent COVID-19. CDR3s include the opening cysteine and the closing phenylalanine or tryptophan. D genes are given only for firm matches. Not every row has a clone size; where given, it reads once, few, many or a size class.

v_gene,abundance,d_gene,j_gene,CDR3nt,CDR3aa
TRBV7-2,.,.,TRBJ2-5,TGTGCCAGCGGGCGGGGGACCAGGGGAGAGACCCAGTACTTC,CASGRGTRGETQYF
TRBV18,.,TRBD1,TRBJ2-5,TGTGCCAGCTCACCTTCACCGGGACAGCCCCAAGAGACCCAGTACTTC,CASSPSPGQPQETQYF
TRBV2,once,.,TRBJ1-5,TGTGCCAGCAGCCTAAGATGGCAGCCCCAGCATTTT,CASSLRWQPQHF
TRBV9,once,.,TRBJ2-7,TGTGCCAGCAGCCCATCACCTTCCAGGGTTAACGAGCAGTACTTC,CASSPSPSRVNEQYF
TRBV2,.,TRBD2,TRBJ2-1,TGTGCCAGCAGTCTCAGGGCTAGCGGGAACCATGAGCAGTTCTTC,CASSLRASGNHEQFF
TRBV4-3,.,TRBD1,TRBJ2-5,TGCGCCAGCAGCCAAGATCGACCAGGGGGTGGCGAGACCCAGTACTTC,CASSQDRPGGGETQYF
TRBV6-5,.,TRBD1,TRBJ1-5,TGTGCCAGCAGTTACGGCGCAGGGGGCTACAATCAGCCCCAGCATTTT,CASSYGAGGYNQPQHF
TRBV7-2,.,.,TRBJ2-3,TGTGCCAGCAGCTTGCGGGGGCGGCCAGATACGCAGTATTTT,CASSLRGRPDTQYF
TRBV5-8,few,.,TRBJ2-5,TGTGCCAGCAGCTTGGGGACAGTTAACCAAGAGACCCAGTACTTC,CASSLGTVNQETQYF
TRBV27,.,.,TRBJ2-2,TGTGCCAGCAGGCCCTCAACAGCGAACACCGGGGAGCTGTTTTTT,CASRPSTANTGELFF
TRBV30,.,.,TRBJ1-1,TGTGCCTGGATAGGACAGTTTGAAGCTTTCTTT,CAWIGQFEAFF
TRBV7-3,.,TRBD1,TRBJ2-1,TGTGCCAGCAGCTTAGGGGACAGGATACACAATGAGCAGTTCTTC,CASSLGDRIHNEQFF
TRBV29-1,.,.,TRBJ2-5,TGCAGCGTTCAACGCGGCCTCGGGGAGACCCAGTACTTC,CSVQRGLGETQYF
TRBV6-1,.,TRBD1,TRBJ1-2,TGTGCCAGCATCCCGGGACAGGGGCTCTATGGCTACACCTTC,CASIPGQGLYGYTF
TRBV7-8,once,.,TRBJ1-2,TGTGCCAGCAGCTTAGACAGTACTAACTATGGCTACACCTTC,CASSLDSTNYGYTF
TRBV11-2,.,TRBD1,TRBJ2-1,TGTGCCAGCAGCTACAGGGGGCGAGGTGAGCAGTTCTTC,CASSYRGRGEQFF
TRBV5-1,.,TRBD1,TRBJ2-2,TGCGCCAGCAGCCAACCGACAGGGGGAGGCGGGGAGCTGTTTTTT,CASSQPTGGGGELFF
TRBV2,.,.,TRBJ2-3,TGTGCCAGCAGCCTCCGGCTAGGTCCCACAGATACGCAGTATTTT,CASSLRLGPTDTQYF
TRBV7-3,.,.,TRBJ2-1,TGTGCCAGCAGCTTCGGTGCGGACTACAATGAGCAGTTCTTC,CASSFGADYNEQFF
TRBV14,once,TRBD2,TRBJ2-3,TGTGCCAGCAGCCTACTCGGGGGGGCCCAAGATACGCAGTATTTT,CASSLLGGAQDTQYF
TRBV4-2,.,TRBD2,TRBJ2-7,TGTGCCAGCCATGCCGGGACTAGCGGGAGGATAACCTACGAGCAGTACTTC,CASHAGTSGRITYEQYF
TRBV7-8,.,TRBD1,TRBJ1-2,TGTGCCAGCAGCCGGACAGGGGGCGGCTACACCTTC,CASSRTGGGYTF
TRBV6-5,.,TRBD1,TRBJ1-1,TGTGCCAGCAGCTCTCTACAGGGGGCGCGGACTGAAGCTTTCTTT,CASSSLQGARTEAFF
TRBV27,.,TRBD1,TRBJ2-1,TGTGCCAGCAGCTCCGTGATTAAGACAGGGAACAATGAGCAGTTCTTC,CASSSVIKTGNNEQFF
TRBV6-2/TRBV6-3,.,.,TRBJ1-5,TGTGCCAGCAGTTACTCGATGAGGGAAGGACCCCAGCATTTT,CASSYSMREGPQHF
TRBV5-6,.,.,TRBJ2-3,TGTGCCAGCAGCTCCTTAGCGGCGACAGGGGATACGCAGTATTTT,CASSSLAATGDTQYF
TRBV7-9,.,.,TRBJ2-7,TGTGCCAGCAGCCCCGACAGCTTATACGAGCAGTACTTC,CASSPDSLYEQYF
TRBV9,few,.,TRBJ2-2,TGTGCCAGCAGCGTAGTAACTGAGAGAGGGGAGCTGTTTTTT,CASSVVTERGELFF
TRBV5-8,.,TRBD2,TRBJ2-1,TGTGCCAGCAGCAGCGGGAGTTTCGGAGTTGACAATGAGCAGTTCTTC,CASSSGSFGVDNEQFF
TRBV5-1,.,TRBD2,TRBJ2-1,TGCGCCAGCAGCTTGGTGATTCCGGGAGGGGCCAATGAGCAGTTCTTC,CASSLVIPGGANEQFF
TRBV5-1,.,TRBD1,TRBJ1-3,TGCGCCAGCAGCTTGGGGACGGGACAGGGAAACACCATATATTTT,CASSLGTGQGNTIYF
TRBV29-1,.,TRBD1,TRBJ1-5,TGCAGCGTTGGGGGGACAGGGGCTCAGCCCCAGCATTTT,CSVGGTGAQPQHF
TRBV6-2/TRBV6-3,once,TRBD2,TRBJ2-4,TGTGCCAGCAGTTACAACTTAGCGGGGGGAAACATTCAGTACTTC,CASSYNLAGGNIQYF
TRBV9,.,.,TRBJ2-7,TGTGCCAGCAGCCCAATCGACGGACTCTCCTACGAGCAGTACTTC,CASSPIDGLSYEQYF
TRBV19,few,.,TRBJ1-4,TGTGCCAGTATCGGGTCTCCTCGTGGTGAAAAACTGTTTTTT,CASIGSPRGEKLFF
TRBV9,.,TRBD1,TRBJ1-1,TGTGCCAGCAGCCTGGGACAGATCGCGAACACTGAAGCTTTCTTT,CASSLGQIANTEAFF
TRBV7-8,.,TRBD2,TRBJ2-1,TGTGCCAGCAGCTTAGCGCGGATCCAGCGGGAGTACAATGAGCAGTTCTTC,CASSLARIQREYNEQFF
TRBV6-5,once,.,TRBJ2-5,TGTGCCAGCACCGTTGGACATTTGGGAGGAGAGACCCAGTACTTC,CASTVGHLGGETQYF
TRBV18,.,.,TRBJ2-3,TGTGCCAGCTCACCCCTCAGGAGCACAGATACGCAGTATTTT,CASSPLRSTDTQYF
TRBV2,few,.,TRBJ1-1,TGTGCCAGCAGTGAAGCGCTTCCCGGGGGGACTGAAGCTTTCTTT,CASSEALPGGTEAFF
TRBV2,.,TRBD1,TRBJ1-5,TGTGCCAGCGGCGGGACAGTCGGGAGCAATCAGCCCCAGCATTTT,CASGGTVGSNQPQHF
TRBV6-2/TRBV6-3,.,.,TRBJ2-7,TGTGCCAGCAGTTACGAGAGCTACGAGCAGTACTTC,CASSYESYEQYF
TRBV7-2,.,.,TRBJ1-6,TGTGCCAGCAGCTTAGCACAGGGCGGCGTATATAATTCACCCCTCCACTTT,CASSLAQGGVYNSPLHF
TRBV30,.,.,TRBJ2-1,TGTGCCTGGAGTGGCGGCTACAATGAGCAGTTCTTC,CAWSGGYNEQFF
TRBV7-2,few,.,TRBJ1-5,TGTGCCAGCAGCTTAGGTCGCGGGAACCCCCAGCATTTT,CASSLGRGNPQHF
TRBV29-1,.,.,TRBJ2-5,TGCAGCGTTGAAGCTACAGGGGAGACCCAGTACTTC,CSVEATGETQYF
TRBV7-9,.,.,TRBJ2-3,TGTGCCAGCATCATTACACCTAGCACAGATACGCAGTATTTT,CASIITPSTDTQYF
TRBV12-5,.,TRBD1,TRBJ1-3,TGTGCTAGTGGTTGGACAGGGACGCCTGGAAACACCATATATTTT,CASGWTGTPGNTIYF
TRBV18,.,.,TRBJ1-1,TGTGCCAGCTCTGTTGAGGCGAACACTGAAGCTTTCTTT,CASSVEANTEAFF
TRBV10-3,.,.,TRBJ1-3,TGTGCCATCAGTGCACAGGCCGGAAACACCATATATTTT,CAISAQAGNTIYF
TRBV3-1/TRBV3-2,.,TRBD2,TRBJ2-1,TGTGCCAGCAGCCTTCGGGACTACAAGCAGTTCTTC,CASSLRDYKQFF
TRBV5-6,.,TRBD1,TRBJ1-2,TGTGCCAGCAGTCTAAGGGACAGGGTATATGGCTACACCTTC,CASSLRDRVYGYTF
TRBV19,.,.,TRBJ1-1,TGTGCCAGTAGTGCGGAAACGAACACTGAAGCTTTCTTT,CASSAETNTEAFF
TRBV30,.,.,TRBJ2-3,TGTGCCTGGAGTCCACTGGGCGTCACAGATACGCAGTATTTT,CAWSPLGVTDTQYF
TRBV5-1,.,TRBD1,TRBJ2-1,TGCGCCAGCAGCTTGGGGGCTCCGGGACAGGGGCTCGATGAGCAGTTCTTC,CASSLGAPGQGLDEQFF